This T cell receptor (beta chain) was recovered during a study of T cell changes during pregnancy in multiple sclerosis. Sequencing was performed with immunoSEQ multiplex PCR; in TCRdb, only in-frame clones are kept and a portion is missing. This sample has tens of thousands of clones, with roughly 91% found just once. This material consisted of CD8+ T cells from peripheral blood mononuclear cells, taken after pregnancy. The source of this sequence is a female donor in good health, enrolled as a control in a pregnancy study.

CDR3: CASSQGQGGSTDTQYF. CDR3 sequence (DNA): TGCGCCAGCAGCCAAGGACAGGGGGGCAGCACAGATACGCAGTATTTT. V gene TRBV4-3 combines with J gene TRBJ2-3, with 9 bases aligning to TRBD1. The CDR3 loop spans 16 amino acids. V was clipped by 1 base and J by 0 bases; unmatched bases: 2. CDR1 LGHNA and CDR2 YSLEER come from the germline V gene.